This T cell receptor (beta chain) was captured in a study of OX40 agonist ivuxolimab in advanced cancers. Whole-study findings and limits: More expanded clones were found, on average, in CD8+ than in CD4+ T cells.

Losses at the gene ends were 1 base for V and 7 bases for J; bases not matched to a gene: 4. Germline loops: CDR1 SGHNT, CDR2 YENEEA. The CDR3 has 13 residues. Method: immunoSEQ multiplex PCR; TCRdb's copy keeps in-frame clones and lacks some. The sample has 80,000 to 85,000 clones, approximately 86% seen once. Concerning this clone: Its antigen is not identified.

This sample comprised CD4+ or CD8+ T cells sorted from blood, obtained in a trial of the OX40 agonist ivuxolimab. This sequence joins TRBV11-3 and TRBJ2-7; 7 bases match TRBD1. This receptor was obtained from an adult with an advanced solid tumor such as melanoma, head and neck, liver or kidney cancer. The CDR3 loop reads CASSLVGGREQYF. The CDR3 nucleotides are TGTGCCAGCAGCTTAGTAGGGGGCAGGGAGCAGTACTTC.